The 23 T cell receptor beta chains in this list originate from one sample, sequenced in a study of CD8+CD57+ T cells in acquired aplastic anemia. Those patients picked for sequencing had displayed CD8+CD57+ cell expansion on flow cytometry. Genomic DNA served as template for TCR beta VDJ and CDR3 profiling. TCRdb fed the reads into MiXCR, producing one record per CDR3 protein. In the table there are around 170,000 distinct CDR3 sequences, 48% of which are singletons. Sequenced input: sorted CD4+, CD8+, or CD8+CD57+ T cells (not recorded which) from PBMCs. The receptors shown here come from a human donor with aplastic anemia.

The CDR3 sequence: CASSLGQSLSNQPQHF. The CDR3 DNA sequence: TGTGCCAGCAGCTTAGGTCAATCACTCAGCAATCAGCCCCAGCATTTT. The rearrangement uses TRBV7-8 and TRBJ1-5; D gene ambiguous. Germline V CDR1 and CDR2: SGHVS, FQNEAQ. V was trimmed by 1 base and J by 1 base, leaving 11 bases between them. This CDR3 is 16 amino acids long.

To note about this clonotype: A much larger clonotype is one base distant, so this may be a read error. The V gene is TRBV2, the J gene TRBJ2-2; tentative D call: TRBD2 (6 bases). Per germline, CDR1 SNHLY and CDR2 FYNNEI. There are 13 residues in the CDR3. Here the CDR3 reads CASSGENTEELFF. In DNA form, the CDR3 reads TGTGCCAGCTCGGGGGAAAACACCGAGGAGCTGTTTTTT.

This clonotype has a handful of counts. The J gene is TRBJ1-1, the V gene TRBV19; D is unresolved. Per germline, CDR1 LNHDA and CDR2 SQIVND (reference sequence). This CDR3 has 14 amino acids. Trimming stripped 1 base from V and 1 base from J, with 7 bases between. The CDR3 sequence is CASSIAPGNTEAFF. In nucleotides, the CDR3 is TGTGCCAGTAGTATAGCCCCAGGGAACACTGAAGCTTTCTTT.

The chain uses TRBV20-1 and TRBJ2-7; 7 bases are a match to TRBD2. Germline CDR1 DFQATT, CDR2 SNEGSKA (reference sequence). V lost 6 bases to trimming and J lost 2 bases; unmatched junction nucleotides: 13. This CDR3 has 15 residues. The CDR3 nucleotides are TGCAGTGCCCGGGACGCCTGGGAGGGGACCTACGAGCAGTACTTC. Translated, it gives CSARDAWEGTYEQYF.

The chain employs TRBV6-4 and TRBJ2-7; D may be TRBD1 or TRBD2 (5 bases each). Trimming left V 2 bases short and J 7 bases short, with 15 bases between. Germline assignment: CDR1 MRHNA and CDR2 SNTAGT. The CDR3 sequence is 14 residues long. Here the CDR3 reads CASSDMSGGREQYF. The CDR3 nucleotides read TGTGCCAGCAGTGACATGAGTGGGGGAAGGGAGCAGTACTTC.

This clonotype was picked up many times. The J gene is TRBJ2-3, the V gene TRBV29-1; D not certain. V lost 4 bases to trimming and J lost 4 bases, with 3 bases between them. The germline gives CDR1 SQVTM, CDR2 ANQGSEA. This CDR3 is built from 10 residues. The CDR3 DNA is TGCAGCGTTGGATCAGATACGCAGTATTTT. Protein product: CSVGSDTQYF.

About this clonotype: A much larger clone is a single base away; this may be a read error. The chain uses TRBV6-1 and TRBJ2-1, with D perhaps TRBD2 (5 bases). The CDR3 has 13 amino acids. V lost 3 bases to trimming and J lost 9 bases, with 12 bases between them. Per germline, CDR1 MNHNS and CDR2 SASEGT. CDR3 sequence: CASSDGPRGEQFF. The CDR3 nucleotides are TGTGCCAGCAGTGACGGCCCCCGGGGTGAGCAGTTCTTC.

This clonotype appeared a few times. The V gene is TRBV25-1, the J gene TRBJ1-4, with D perhaps matching TRBD1 (5 bases). The V and J ends lost 2 bases and 8 bases respectively, with 12 bases between them. There are 14 residues in the CDR3. CDR1 and CDR2 (germline): MGHDK, SYGVNS. The CDR3 DNA reads as TGTGCCAGCAGTGAACAGTGGGGGAACGAAAAACTGTTTTTT. Translation gives CASSEQWGNEKLFF.

The chain couples TRBV20-1 to TRBJ1-2, with 10 positions matching TRBD1. The length of the CDR3 is 13 residues. V lost 4 bases and J lost 6; bases outside the gene matches: 5. From germline, CDR1 is DFQATT and CDR2 SNEGSKA (reference sequence). The CDR3 region is CSAKTGGKDGYTF. Here the CDR3 DNA reads TGCAGTGCTAAGACAGGGGGCAAGGATGGCTACACCTTC.

This clonotype was observed a few times. The chain is built from TRBV7-3 and TRBJ2-5, with a weak D call TRBD2 (6 bases). The CDR3 is made up of 13 amino acids. Germline V lookup: CDR1 SGHTA, CDR2 FQGTGA. V lost 5 bases to trimming and J lost 5 bases, with 12 bases between them. The DNA for the CDR3 is TGTGCCAGCAGCGGGACTCCCGGGGAGACCCAGTACTTC. Its protein product is CASSGTPGETQYF.

The chain combines TRBV30 with TRBJ1-6; no definite D call. V was shortened by 3 bases and J by 3 bases, with 9 bases between the two germline ends. This CDR3 spans 14 amino acids. Germline loops: CDR1 GTSNPN, CDR2 SVGIG (reference sequence). The CDR3 DNA follows: TGTGCCTGGAGGGAGAGAATCTATAATTCACCCCTCCACTTT. Protein sequence: CAWRERIYNSPLHF. The entire variable domain, with the rest obtained from reference TRBV30 and TRBJ1-6, is as follows: SQTIHQWPATLVQPVGSPLSLECTVEGTSNPNLYWYRQAAGRGLQLLFYSVGIGQISSEVPQNLSASRPQDRQFILSSKKLLLSDSGFYLCAWRERIYNSPLHFGNGTRLTVT.

The chain joins TRBV7-2 to TRBJ2-7; D might be TRBD2 (6 bases). From germline, CDR1 is SGHTA and CDR2 FQGNSA. The germline V and J ends were trimmed by 3 bases and 0 bases, with 12 bases remaining between them. The CDR3 sequence is 15 residues long. The CDR3 loop is CASSLGSSVSYEQYF. CDR3 coding DNA: TGTGCCAGCAGCTTGGGCTCTAGCGTCTCCTACGAGCAGTACTTC. The whole variable domain, remainder taken from reference TRBV7-2 and TRBJ2-7, is GAGVSQSPSNKVTEKGKDVELRCDPISGHTALYWYRQSLGQGLEFLIYFQGNSAPDKSGLPSDRFSAERTGGSVSTLTIQRTQQEDSAVYLCASSLGSSVSYEQYFGPGTRLTVT.

This clonotype was recorded many times. The rearrangement links TRBV5-6 to TRBJ2-7; D is ambiguous. Germline-derived CDR1 and CDR2 are SGHDT and YYEEEE. V lost 1 base, J lost 3 bases, and 11 bases lay in between. CDR3 length equals 14 residues. CDR3 protein: CASSLFGRGYEQYF. The CDR3 DNA is TGTGCCAGCAGCTTGTTTGGCCGAGGCTACGAGCAGTACTTC.

This clonotype was observed at least ten times. The chain joins TRBV6-1 to TRBJ1-2; 8 bases agree with TRBD1. Unmatched junction bases numbered 11, after V lost 10 bases and J lost 7 bases. In germline, CDR1 is MNHNS, CDR2 SASEGT. The CDR3 spans 13 residues. The CDR3 here is CATDEDRVSGYTF. In DNA form, the CDR3 reads TGTGCCACCGATGAGGACAGGGTCAGTGGCTACACCTTC.

CDR3 sequence reads: CASSSLTGGDTEAFF. CDR3 in DNA: TGTGCCAGCAGCTCCCTAACAGGGGGGGACACTGAAGCTTTCTTT. The chain employs TRBV7-9 and TRBJ1-1; 8 nucleotides line up with TRBD1. The CDR3 contains 15 residues. The J segment lost 3 bases and the V segment lost 4 bases, leaving 7 bases of the junction unmatched. CDR1 is SEHNR and CDR2 is FQNEAQ in the germline V gene (reference sequence). The full variable domain, rest sourced from reference TRBV7-9 and TRBJ1-1, is DTGVSQNPRHKITKRGQNVTFRCDPISEHNRLYWYRQTLGQGPEFLTYFQNEAQLEKSRLLSDRFSAERPKGSFSTLEIQRTEQGDSAMYLCASSSLTGGDTEAFFGQGTRLTVV.

At least ten counts were recorded for this clonotype. The chain is built from TRBV11-3 and TRBJ1-6; TRBD1 might be the D (5 bases). The germline V and J ends were trimmed by 5 bases and 7 bases, with 15 bases remaining between them. CDR1 is SGHNT, CDR2 YENEEA, per germline. The CDR3 spans 15 residues. In DNA form, the CDR3 reads TGTGCCAGCAGCCAGACGTCAGGGCACAATTCACCCCTCCACTTT. Translating it yields CASSQTSGHNSPLHF. The full variable domain, its missing parts supplied by reference TRBV11-3 and TRBJ1-6, is EAGVVQSPRYKIIEKKQPVAFWCNPISGHNTLYWYLQNLGQGPELLIRYENEEAVDDSQLPKDRFSAERLKGVDSTLKIQPAELGDSAVYLCASSQTSGHNSPLHFGNGTRLTVT.

V is TRBV7-9 and J is TRBJ2-5; TRBD2 might be the D (5 bases). This CDR3 spans 15 amino acids. V was trimmed by 1 base and J by 5 bases, leaving 14 bases between them. Germline V gene lookup returns CDR1 SEHNR and CDR2 FQNEAQ (reference sequence). In DNA, the CDR3 is TGTGCCAGCAGCTTAGAGCGGAGGTCTCAGGAGACCCAGTACTTC. Protein: CASSLERRSQETQYF.

The V and J genes are TRBV5-4 and TRBJ1-1, with D perhaps matching TRBD1 (6 bases). V lost 1 base and J lost 1, with 11 bases in between. The CDR3 length is 15 residues. CDR1 and CDR2 from the germline V gene are SGHNT and YYREEE (reference sequence). This CDR3 reads CASSLIGGRNTEAFF. Here the CDR3 DNA reads TGTGCCAGCAGCTTGATTGGGGGCAGGAACACTGAAGCTTTCTTT.

The chain is built from TRBV6-1 and TRBJ1-2; a weak D match, TRBD1 (6 bases). This CDR3 has 15 residues. The V gene's germline CDR1 is MNHNS and CDR2 SASEGT. With 5 bases removed from V and 1 base from J, the gap between germline ends came to 14 bases. In DNA, the CDR3 is TGTGCCAGCAGTCGCGGACAGACCAGTAACTATGGCTACACCTTC. Translation: CASSRGQTSNYGYTF.

This clonotype was picked up a small number of times. The rearrangement joins TRBV3-1 to TRBJ2-6, with TRBD1 identical over 8 bases. Germline CDR1 and CDR2: LGHDT and YNNKEL (reference sequence). After removal of 1 base from V and 4 bases from J, the junction contained 9 bases not matched to a gene. The CDR3 is made up of 18 amino acids. CDR3 nucleotides: TGTGCCAGCAGCCAAGGGTCTTACAGGGGGTCCGGGGCCAACGTCCTGACTTTC. It encodes CASSQGSYRGSGANVLTF.

J is TRBJ2-2 and V is TRBV9; D tentatively reads TRBD1 or TRBD2 (6 bases each). Trimming took 0 bases from V and 4 from J, leaving 22 bases between them. Germline loops: CDR1 SGDLS, CDR2 YYNGEE. The CDR3 is 19 residues long. The CDR3 loop is CASSVELPGGPGSTGELFF. The CDR3 bases are TGTGCCAGCAGCGTAGAACTACCCGGGGGCCCCGGGAGCACCGGGGAGCTGTTTTTT.

In regard to this clonotype: The junction and the germline gene differ at one end; a read error may be behind it. This chain uses TRBV25-1 with TRBJ2-5; 12 bases are a match to TRBD2. The CDR3 runs 17 residues. Germline assignment: CDR1 MGHDK and CDR2 SYGVNS. The chain's CDR3 is CASSQGLAGGFIETQYF. The CDR3 coding sequence is TGCGCCAGCAGCCAAGGTCTAGCGGGGGGGTTCATAGAGACCCAGTACTTC.

This clonotype was seen at least ten times. The chain recombines TRBV20-1 with TRBJ2-7; D is ambiguous. CDR3 length: 16 amino acids. Trimming pared 6 bases from V and 0 bases from J, leaving 21 bases between. CDR1 and CDR2 (germline): DFQATT, SNEGSKA (reference sequence). The CDR3 is CSAAPRRSSHSYEQYF. CDR3 DNA sequence: TGCAGTGCCGCCCCGCGACGGAGCTCCCACTCCTACGAGCAGTACTTC.